This TCR beta chain comes out of a study of somatic mutations in cytotoxic T cells in rheumatoid arthritis. About the research overall: Some V beta antibody-stained T-cell populations were flow-sorted at nearly 100% purity, including V beta1+ cells sequenced for TCRB. Broader study findings: For about an eighth of the roughly 60 patients, a single CD8+ clone accounted for more than 20% of CD8+ cells.

With regard to this clone: What it binds is unknown.

Measured with immunoSEQ multiplex PCR; TCRdb has only the in-frame clones, and not every one. The sample holds 13,000 to 15,000 clones; roughly 79% are singletons and the top ten take 7.4%. The length of the CDR3 is 13 residues. The germline V and J ends were trimmed by 5 bases and 7 bases, with 15 bases remaining between them. The germline gives CDR1 SGHDT, CDR2 YYEEEE. The material sequenced was CD8+ T cells sorted from blood. The clonotype was recovered from an adult with rheumatoid arthritis. The chain is built from TRBV5-6 and TRBJ1-1; no definite D call. CDR3 in DNA: TGTGCCAGCAGTCCTTATTTGGGAAGTGAAGCTTTCTTT. It yields the protein CASSPYLGSEAFF. The whole variable domain, remainder taken from reference TRBV5-6 and TRBJ1-1, is DAGVTQSPTHLIKTRGQQVTLRCSPKSGHDTVSWYQQALGQGPQFIFQYYEEEERQRGNFPDRFSGHQFPNYSSELNVNALLLGDSALYLCASSPYLGSEAFFGQGTRLTVV.